This is a list of T cell receptor beta chains from one sample in a study of OX40 agonist ivuxolimab in advanced cancers. Produced via immunoSEQ multiplex PCR; TCRdb's table is partial and in-frame only. The sample consists of about 69,000 clones, around 91% of them appearing once. The sequencing here drew on CD4+ or CD8+ T cells sorted from blood, taken in a trial of the OX40 agonist ivuxolimab. These receptors all stem from an adult with an advanced solid tumor such as melanoma, head and neck, liver or kidney cancer. Both conserved end residues are part of each CDR3. Fields, in order: J gene, V gene, CDR3 protein.

TRBJ2-1,TRBV5-1,CASSKDGGVYEQFF
TRBJ2-1,TRBV5-1,CASSFGGRSYNEQFF
TRBJ1-5,TRBV6-5,CASRKGGQQHF
TRBJ2-3,TRBV11-2,CASSPGQGAPSTDTQYF
TRBJ1-4,TRBV7-2,CASSLFASQGLFF
TRBJ2-5,TRBV7-8,CASSFHRGTQYF
TRBJ1-3,TRBV18,CASSPFGDNGNTIYF
TRBJ2-1,TRBV2,CASTKEGGRAFNEQFF
TRBJ2-6,TRBV19,CASRKILQSSGANVLTF
TRBJ1-2,TRBV28,CASSLSRDYGYTF
TRBJ1-3,TRBV7-8,CASSLGLGGSGNTIYF
TRBJ2-5,TRBV7-8,CASSPGQGWYETQYF
TRBJ2-1,TRBV18,CASRWTSGMYEQFF
TRBJ1-3,TRBV5-4,CASSLGQGNTIYF
TRBJ2-2,TRBV12-2,CASRPGRVGCRGENTGELFF
TRBJ2-7,TRBV18,CASSRKTGSSYEQYF
TRBJ2-7,TRBV28,CASRTRYEQYF
TRBJ2-1,TRBV19,CASSGDSYNEQFF
TRBJ1-6,TRBV2,CASTVFPGTQHYNSPLHF
TRBJ2-1,TRBV27,CASSTRTYTTDNEQFF
TRBJ2-1,TRBV28,CASRPSSGEQFF
TRBJ2-2,TRBV28,CASNEAVGPGELFF
TRBJ2-5,TRBV2,CASSELAGLETQYF
TRBJ2-7,TRBV18,CASSPPGQGGYEQYF
TRBJ1-1,TRBV29-1,CSVMGDRMNTEAFF
TRBJ2-7,TRBV5-1,CASSLGDRVDEQYF
TRBJ2-1,TRBV2,CASSAYGQQFF
TRBJ2-2,TRBV4-3,CASSQDWRGGGFANTGELFF
TRBJ2-7,TRBV11-3,CASSPGPEGQGYLYEQYF
TRBJ1-5,TRBV19,CASSGQYNQPQHF
TRBJ2-3,TRBV5-5,CASTWDRGFTDTQYF
TRBJ1-4,TRBV25-1,CASSESGRGEKLFF
TRBJ2-5,TRBV28,CASSFPTVETSGRVQTQYF
TRBJ2-7,TRBV27,CASSRTSGSLYEQYF
TRBJ2-5,TRBV28,CASSSGRGQEQYF
TRBJ2-7,TRBV27,CASSSIRGEQYF
TRBJ2-7,TRBV7-9,CASSLAGTGTYYEQYF